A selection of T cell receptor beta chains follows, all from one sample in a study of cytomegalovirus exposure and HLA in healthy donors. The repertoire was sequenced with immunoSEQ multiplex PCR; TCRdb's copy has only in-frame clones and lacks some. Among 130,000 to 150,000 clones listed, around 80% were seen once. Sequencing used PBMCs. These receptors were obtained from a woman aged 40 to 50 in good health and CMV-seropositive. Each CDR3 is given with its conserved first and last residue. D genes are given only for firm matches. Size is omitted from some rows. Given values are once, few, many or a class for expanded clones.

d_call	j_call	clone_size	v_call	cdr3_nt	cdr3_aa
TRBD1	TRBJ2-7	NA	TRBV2	TGTGCCAGCAGTGAAGGACAGGGGGCGCCCCACGAGCAGTACTTC	CASSEGQGAPHEQYF
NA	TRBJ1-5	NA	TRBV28	TGTGCCAGCAGTTTACGGTTAGCGGATCAGCCCCAGCATTTT	CASSLRLADQPQHF
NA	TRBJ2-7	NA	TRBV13	TGTGCCAGCAGCACCACACCTTCCGAGCAGTACTTC	CASSTTPSEQYF
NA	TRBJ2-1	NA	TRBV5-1	TGCGCCAGCAGCTTGATCTGGAGGCCGACGTACAATGAGCAGTTCTTC	CASSLIWRPTYNEQFF
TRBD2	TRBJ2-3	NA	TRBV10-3	TGTGCCATCAGTGAGTCGTCTAGCGGGCGGTCCACAGATACGCAGTATTTT	CAISESSSGRSTDTQYF
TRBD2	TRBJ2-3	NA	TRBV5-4	TGTGCCAGCAGCCGGACTAGCGGGGGGCCAGATACGCAGTATTTT	CASSRTSGGPDTQYF
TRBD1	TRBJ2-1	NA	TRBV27	TGTGCCAGCAGTCTCTTACAGGGGCCAGGTGAGCAGTTCTTC	CASSLLQGPGEQFF
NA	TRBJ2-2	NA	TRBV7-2	TGTGCCAGCAGTTTGGGGGGAGACACCGGGGAGCTGTTTTTT	CASSLGGDTGELFF
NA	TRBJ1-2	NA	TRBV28	TGTGCCAGCAGTTTACTACCAGGGAACTATGGCTACACCTTC	CASSLLPGNYGYTF
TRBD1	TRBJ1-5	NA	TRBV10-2	TGCGCCAGCAGAGGCGACAGGGGAGTTCAGCCCCAGCATTTT	CASRGDRGVQPQHF
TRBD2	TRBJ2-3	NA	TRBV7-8	TGTGCCAGCAGCCCTGCGGGGGTTACGCAGTATTTT	CASSPAGVTQYF
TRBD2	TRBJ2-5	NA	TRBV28	TGTGCCAGCAGTTCGCAGCGGGACCCTCAAGAGACCCAGTACTTC	CASSSQRDPQETQYF
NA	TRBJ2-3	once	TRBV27	TGTGCCAGCAGTTCCCAAGGGGTAGTGCCGGGGGAGACGCAGTATTTT	CASSSQGVVPGETQYF
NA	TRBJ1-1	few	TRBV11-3	TGTGCCAGCAGCTCTCGGGTCGGGGCTGAAGCTTTCTTT	CASSSRVGAEAFF
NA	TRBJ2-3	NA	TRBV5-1	TGCGCCAGCAGCTTGGGAGGTAGTACGCAGTATTTT	CASSLGGSTQYF
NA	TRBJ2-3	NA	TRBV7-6	TGTGCCAGCAGCTTTTCTAGGACAGATACGCAGTATTTT	CASSFSRTDTQYF
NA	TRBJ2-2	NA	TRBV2	TGTGCCAGCAGTGAAACCCCCTGGCCGTCCGAGGAGCTGTTTTTT	CASSETPWPSEELFF
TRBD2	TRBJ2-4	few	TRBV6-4	TGTGCCAGCAGGCCCGGAGCAGAGCGGGGGCCGGGTCAAAACATTCAGTACTTC	CASRPGAERGPGQNIQYF
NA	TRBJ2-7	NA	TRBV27	TGTGCCAGCAGTTTATTCCGGGACAAGGGGAATGAGCAGTACTTC	CASSLFRDKGNEQYF
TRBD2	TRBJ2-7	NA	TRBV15	TGTGCCACCAGCAGTTCGGGGGGGCTAGACGAGCAGTACTTC	CATSSSGGLDEQYF
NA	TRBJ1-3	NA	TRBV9	TGTGCCAGCAGCGTAGTTGGAGGTTCTAGTGGAAACACCATATATTTT	CASSVVGGSSGNTIYF
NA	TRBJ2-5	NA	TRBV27	TGTGCCAGCAGTTTATCGTTGCGGGGTTCAGAGACCCAGTACTTC	CASSLSLRGSETQYF
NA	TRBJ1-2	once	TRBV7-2	TGTGCCAGCAGCTTAGGCAGGGAGGAATATGGCTACACCTTC	CASSLGREEYGYTF
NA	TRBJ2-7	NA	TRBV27	TGTGCCAGCCGGGGGGCCGCTTCCTACGAGCAGTACTTC	CASRGAASYEQYF
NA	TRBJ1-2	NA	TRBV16	TGTGCCAGCAGCCAATTTGAGACTCTCGTGGGCTACACCTTC	CASSQFETLVGYTF
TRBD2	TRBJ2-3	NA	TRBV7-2	TGTGCCAGCAGCCCCTGGTCTAGCGGGGGGAGAACGCAGTATTTT	CASSPWSSGGRTQYF
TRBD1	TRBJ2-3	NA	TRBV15	TGTGCCACCAGCAGAGATCAGATTGCAGGGGGAAGGACAGATACGCAGTATTTT	CATSRDQIAGGRTDTQYF
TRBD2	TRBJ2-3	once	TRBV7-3	TGTGCCAGCAGCTCCCCGTCAACTAGCGGGGTAACAGATACGCAGTATTTT	CASSSPSTSGVTDTQYF
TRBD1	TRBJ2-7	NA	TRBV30	TGTGCCGGTCGCGCAGGGGGCTACGAGCAGTACTTC	CAGRAGGYEQYF
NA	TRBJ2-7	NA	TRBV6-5	TGTGCCAGCAGTCCTTTCGGACAGAGCTCCTACGAGCAGTACTTC	CASSPFGQSSYEQYF
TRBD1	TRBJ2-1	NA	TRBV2	TGTGCCAGCAGTTCCGGGACAGGGGGCTCACAGGGGGATGAGCAGTTCTTC	CASSSGTGGSQGDEQFF
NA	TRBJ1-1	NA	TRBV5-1	TGCGCCAGCGCGGGCACAGGGCAATTTCCTGAAGCTTTCTTT	CASAGTGQFPEAFF
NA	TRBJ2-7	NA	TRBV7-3	TGTGCCAGCAGCTTAGACGACTCCGAGCAGTACTTC	CASSLDDSEQYF
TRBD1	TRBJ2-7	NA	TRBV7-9	TGTGCCAGCAGCGCGAACAGGGGCCTTAGCTCCTACGAGCAGTACTTC	CASSANRGLSSYEQYF
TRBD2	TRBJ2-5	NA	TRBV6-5	TGTGCCAGCAGTTGGCTAGCGGGGGGGTTAAAGACCCAGTACTTC	CASSWLAGGLKTQYF
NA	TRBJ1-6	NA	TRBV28	TGTGCCAGCAGCCGACAGGCCAATAATTCACCCCTCCACTTT	CASSRQANNSPLHF
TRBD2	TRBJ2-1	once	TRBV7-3	TGTGCCAGCAGCCCCCCAGCGGGAGGGCCGGATGAGCAGTTCTTC	CASSPPAGGPDEQFF
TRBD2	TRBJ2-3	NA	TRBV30	TGTGCCTGGAGTATGATAGCGGGAGCGGCAGATACGCAGTATTTT	CAWSMIAGAADTQYF
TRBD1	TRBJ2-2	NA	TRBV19	TGTGCCAGTAGCAGGGGGCTAGACTACACCGGGGAGCTGTTTTTT	CASSRGLDYTGELFF
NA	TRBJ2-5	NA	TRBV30	TGTGCCTGGAGTGCCGCTACGGGAAACCAGTACTTC	CAWSAATGNQYF
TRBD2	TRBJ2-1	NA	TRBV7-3	TGTGCCAGCAGCCGCTACCCGAAACTAGCGGGATCTTACAATGAGCAGTTCTTC	CASSRYPKLAGSYNEQFF
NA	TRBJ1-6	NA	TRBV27	TGTGCCAGCAGTTTGTTCTCGGGAAGGGATTCACCCCTCCACTTT	CASSLFSGRDSPLHF
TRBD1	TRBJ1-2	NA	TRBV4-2	TGTGCCAGCAGCCAAGAGGGACAGGGTCTCTATGGCTACACCTTC	CASSQEGQGLYGYTF
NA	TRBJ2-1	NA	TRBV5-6	TGTGCCAGCAGCTCGGTGAACAGGGTTGATGAGCAGTTCTTC	CASSSVNRVDEQFF
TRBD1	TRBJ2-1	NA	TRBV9	TGTGCCAGCAGCCCCCGACAGGGGGCCGTCAATGAGCAGTTCTTC	CASSPRQGAVNEQFF
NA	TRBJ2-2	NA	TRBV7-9	TGTGCCAGCAGCTTAGATTCGGGTAACACCGGGGAGCTGTTTTTT	CASSLDSGNTGELFF
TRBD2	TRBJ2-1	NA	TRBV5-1	TGCGCCAGCAGCTTGGGACTAGCGGACTACAATGAGCAGTTCTTC	CASSLGLADYNEQFF
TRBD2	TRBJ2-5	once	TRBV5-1	TGCGCCAGCAGCTCCTCATTTCCCCTAGCGGGTTTGGCGACGGGAGAGACCCAGTACTTC	CASSSSFPLAGLATGETQYF
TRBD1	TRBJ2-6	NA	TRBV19	TGTGCCAGTAGTCCTCGGACAGGGAAGGTGAACGGGGCCAACGTCCTGACTTTC	CASSPRTGKVNGANVLTF
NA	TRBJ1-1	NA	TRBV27	TGTGCCAGCAGTTTACGACTTTTGAACACTGAAGCTTTCTTT	CASSLRLLNTEAFF
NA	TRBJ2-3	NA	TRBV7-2	TGTGCCAGCAGCTCTAGTTGGGAGGGGGTCTCGCAGTATTTT	CASSSSWEGVSQYF
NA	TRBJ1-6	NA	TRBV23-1	TGCACCAGCAGTAAAGGGGTAAAAAATTCACCCCTCCACTTT	CTSSKGVKNSPLHF
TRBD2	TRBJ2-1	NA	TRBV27	TGTGCCAGCAGTTGGGCTAGCGGGCTCAGGGCCCTAGGCAATGAGCAGTTCTTC	CASSWASGLRALGNEQFF
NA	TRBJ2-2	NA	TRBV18	TGTGCCACCGGGAGTCAGGGGAACACCGGGGAGCTGTTTTTT	CATGSQGNTGELFF
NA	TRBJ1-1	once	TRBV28	TGTGCCAGCAGTTCCAGGAGGGCTGAAGCTTTCTTT	CASSSRRAEAFF
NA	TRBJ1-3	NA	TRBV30	TGTGCCTGTCCCAAGGACAGCTTTAATGGAAACACCATATATTTT	CACPKDSFNGNTIYF
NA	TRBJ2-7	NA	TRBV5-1	TGCGCCAGCAGGCGGGAAGGGGACGAGCAGTACTTC	CASRREGDEQYF
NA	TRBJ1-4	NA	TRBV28	TGTGCCAGCATGGTAGGATCTCCTAGAGGGAAACTGTTTTTT	CASMVGSPRGKLFF
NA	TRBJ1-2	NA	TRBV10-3	TGTGCCGCCACAGCTGCAGCTAACTATGGCTACACCTTC	CAATAAANYGYTF
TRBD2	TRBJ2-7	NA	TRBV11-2	TGTGCCAGCAGCTTACGACTGCTAGCGGGAGTCTATGAGCAGTACTTC	CASSLRLLAGVYEQYF